The 6 T cell receptor beta chains presented below share a single source sample, sequenced in a study of response to subunit inactivated influenza vaccine. TCRdb re-derived calls from the RT-PCR reads in MiXCR, one entry per CDR3 protein. The sample shows 650,000 to 800,000 distinct CDR3 sequences, 18% of them seen only once. The sample consisted of PBMCs from blood, taken approximately 5 days after vaccination. These receptors originate from a man between 45 and 60 years old who received an inactivated influenza vaccine.

CDR3 bases: TGTGCCAGCAGTTACCCCCCGGGACACGGACTTAGCTCCTACGAGCAGTACTTC. Amino acid sequence: CASSYPPGHGLSSYEQYF. This chain links TRBV6-5 with TRBJ2-7, with D perhaps TRBD1 (6 bases). Germline V lookup: CDR1 MNHEY, CDR2 SVGAGI. This CDR3 has 18 residues. With 2 bases removed from V and 0 bases from J, the gap between germline ends came to 20 bases.

The chain combines TRBV27 with TRBJ2-7, with 8 nucleotides matching TRBD2. The CDR3 covers 14 residues. Germline V gene data show CDR1 as MNHEY and CDR2 as SMNVEV (reference sequence). Trimming at V came to 2 bases and at J to 3 bases, leaving 3 bases not matched to a gene. The CDR3 loop reads CASSLIGTSYEQYF. The CDR3 nucleotides are TGTGCCAGCAGTTTAATCGGGACTAGCTACGAGCAGTACTTC.

This clonotype has more than one count but fewer than ten. V and J are TRBV29-1 and TRBJ2-5; D possibly corresponds to TRBD2 (5 bases). With 8 bases removed from V and 5 bases from J, the gap between germline ends came to 21 bases. Germline V gives CDR1 SQVTM, CDR2 ANQGSEA. CDR3 length: 14 residues. CDR3 residues: CSKTVGGSKETQYF. CDR3 DNA: TGCAGCAAGACTGTGGGTGGGAGTAAGGAGACCCAGTACTTC.

This clonotype showed up just a few times. This chain joins TRBV20-1 and TRBJ2-1, with D possibly matching TRBD2 (6 bases). Trimming took off 1 base at V and 0 bases at J, with 22 bases between the two ends. CDR3 length equals 19 residues. The germline V gene encodes CDR1 DFQATT and CDR2 SNEGSKA (reference sequence). CDR3 amino acids: CSARGPAGVAVSSYNEQFF. The DNA for the CDR3 is TGCAGTGCTAGAGGCCCCGCCGGCGTAGCGGTGAGCTCCTACAATGAGCAGTTCTTC.

This clonotype was counted a few times. The J gene is TRBJ1-6, the V gene TRBV20-1, with D possibly matching TRBD1 (5 bases). The CDR3 contains 15 residues. Germline values: CDR1 DFQATT, CDR2 SNEGSKA (reference sequence). Trimming took 0 bases from V and 2 from J, leaving 8 bases between them. CDR3 nucleotide sequence: TGCAGTGCTAGAGATCTGGGGGCCTATAATTCACCCCTCCACTTT. It is translated as CSARDLGAYNSPLHF.

At least ten counts were recorded for this clonotype. The chain couples TRBV12-3 or TRBV12-4 to TRBJ1-1, with 8 bases fitting TRBD1. V was pared by 5 bases and J by 13 bases, with 12 bases of the junction left unmatched. The CDR3 covers 13 residues. CDR3 DNA: TGTGCCAGCAGTGCGACCGACAGGGGCAAAGGTTTCTTT. It yields the protein CASSATDRGKGFF.